Listed below are T cell receptor beta chains from one sample, sequenced in a study of blood T cell repertoires in COVID-19. The method was immunoSEQ multiplex PCR; TCRdb's version includes in-frame clones alone and lacks a portion of them. This table has 120,000 or so clones, more than 75% appearing once. The material sequenced was peripheral blood. These receptors were collected from a woman in her fifties or sixties with acute or convalescent COVID-19. Both conserved end residues are part of each CDR3. Each record gives: CDR3 DNA, CDR3 protein, V gene, D gene, J gene, clone size. D genes are given only for firm matches. Clone size is stated in some rows and not others, as once, few, many or a class when expanded.

cdr3_nt: TGTGCCAGCAGTCCGCAACAGGGGGGGAAAAGAAACACCATATATTTT; cdr3_aa: CASSPQQGGKRNTIYF; v_call: TRBV28; d_call: TRBD1; j_call: TRBJ1-3; clone_size: .
cdr3_nt: TGTGCCAGCAGACAATACAGGGATGATAGCGAAAATTTT; cdr3_aa: CASRQYRDDSENF; v_call: TRBV28; d_call: .; j_call: TRBJ1-5; clone_size: .
cdr3_nt: TGTGCCAGTAGCCTGGTAGAGCGGCAAAACATTCAGTACTTC; cdr3_aa: CASSLVERQNIQYF; v_call: TRBV19; d_call: .; j_call: TRBJ2-4; clone_size: .
cdr3_nt: TGTGCCAGCAGCTTACTGCAGGGCTACGAGCAGTACTTC; cdr3_aa: CASSLLQGYEQYF; v_call: TRBV7-2; d_call: .; j_call: TRBJ2-7; clone_size: few
cdr3_nt: TGTGCCAGCAGCTTGGCCGGAAACACCATATATTTT; cdr3_aa: CASSLAGNTIYF; v_call: TRBV7-6; d_call: .; j_call: TRBJ1-3; clone_size: .
cdr3_nt: TGTGCCAGCAGTGAAGAGGGGGTACCCTACAATGAGCAGTTCTTC; cdr3_aa: CASSEEGVPYNEQFF; v_call: TRBV6-4; d_call: .; j_call: TRBJ2-1; clone_size: .
cdr3_nt: TGTGCCAGCTCACCAGGGGAGGGCAAAGAGACCCAGTACTTC; cdr3_aa: CASSPGEGKETQYF; v_call: TRBV18; d_call: TRBD2; j_call: TRBJ2-5; clone_size: .
cdr3_nt: TGTGCCACCAGTGACCACATCTATGGCTACACCTTC; cdr3_aa: CATSDHIYGYTF; v_call: TRBV24-1; d_call: .; j_call: TRBJ1-2; clone_size: .
cdr3_nt: TGTGCCTGGACCGGGACAGGGAGATTCGGAGAGCTGTTTTTT; cdr3_aa: CAWTGTGRFGELFF; v_call: TRBV30; d_call: TRBD1; j_call: TRBJ2-2; clone_size: .
cdr3_nt: TGTGCCAGTAGTACCCAGCGACTAGCGGGAGTACGTAATGAGCAGTTCTTC; cdr3_aa: CASSTQRLAGVRNEQFF; v_call: TRBV19; d_call: TRBD2; j_call: TRBJ2-1; clone_size: .
cdr3_nt: TGTGCCATCAGTGACACCACAGGGAGGAACACTGAAGCTTTCTTT; cdr3_aa: CAISDTTGRNTEAFF; v_call: TRBV10-3; d_call: .; j_call: TRBJ1-1; clone_size: once
cdr3_nt: TGTGCCAGCATTAGGACTAGCGGCAATGAGCAGTTCTTC; cdr3_aa: CASIRTSGNEQFF; v_call: TRBV6-5; d_call: TRBD2; j_call: TRBJ2-1; clone_size: .
cdr3_nt: TGTGCCAGCAGCCAAGGGTTAGCGGGAGCCCCAGATACGCAGTATTTT; cdr3_aa: CASSQGLAGAPDTQYF; v_call: TRBV4-2; d_call: TRBD2; j_call: TRBJ2-3; clone_size: .
cdr3_nt: TGTGCCAGCACGCCCGGCGGAGAGACCCAGTACTTC; cdr3_aa: CASTPGGETQYF; v_call: TRBV28; d_call: .; j_call: TRBJ2-5; clone_size: .
cdr3_nt: TGTGCCAGCAGCCAACTAGCGGGAATCTACAATGAGCAGTTCTTC; cdr3_aa: CASSQLAGIYNEQFF; v_call: TRBV3-1/TRBV3-2; d_call: TRBD2; j_call: TRBJ2-1; clone_size: .
cdr3_nt: TGTGCCAGCTCACCACAACCCATGAAAGGGGGCACCGGGGAGCTGTTTTTT; cdr3_aa: CASSPQPMKGGTGELFF; v_call: TRBV18; d_call: .; j_call: TRBJ2-2; clone_size: .
cdr3_nt: TGTGCCAGCAGCCAAGCAGGCTCCTACGAGCAGTACTTC; cdr3_aa: CASSQAGSYEQYF; v_call: TRBV3-1/TRBV3-2; d_call: .; j_call: TRBJ2-7; clone_size: .
cdr3_nt: TGTGCCAGCAGCGTTCTACAAAGGGCTAGCGGGAGTGGCAACGAGCAGTACTTC; cdr3_aa: CASSVLQRASGSGNEQYF; v_call: TRBV14; d_call: TRBD2; j_call: TRBJ2-7; clone_size: .
cdr3_nt: TGTGCCAGCAGCGTGCGGGCGACGAACACTGAAGCTTTCTTT; cdr3_aa: CASSVRATNTEAFF; v_call: TRBV3-1/TRBV3-2; d_call: .; j_call: TRBJ1-1; clone_size: .